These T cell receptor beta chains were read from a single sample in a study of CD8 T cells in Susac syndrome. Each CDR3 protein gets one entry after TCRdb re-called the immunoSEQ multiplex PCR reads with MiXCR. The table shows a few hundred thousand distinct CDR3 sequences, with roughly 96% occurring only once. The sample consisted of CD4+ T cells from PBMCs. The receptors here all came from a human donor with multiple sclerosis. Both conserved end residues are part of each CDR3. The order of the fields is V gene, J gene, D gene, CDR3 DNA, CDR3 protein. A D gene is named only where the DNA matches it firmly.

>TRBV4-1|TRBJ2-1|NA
TGCGCCAGCAGCGCACCGGGACGGAAGAACAATGAGCAGTTCTTC
CASSAPGRKNNEQFF
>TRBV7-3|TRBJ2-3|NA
TGTGCCACTTCCGAGGGCTTCGATACGCAGTATTTT
CATSEGFDTQYF
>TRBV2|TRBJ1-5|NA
TGTGCCAGCAGGGTTAGCAATCAGCCCCAGCATTTT
CASRVSNQPQHF
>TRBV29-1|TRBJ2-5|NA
TGCAGCGCCTTGTTGGGGGAGACCCAGTACTTC
CSALLGETQYF
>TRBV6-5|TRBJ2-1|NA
TGTGCCAGCAGTTACTCGATACGGGCTTTGGGCAATGAGCAGTTCTTC
CASSYSIRALGNEQFF
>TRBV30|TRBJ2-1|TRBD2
TGTGCCGGGGGACTAGCGGGAATCAATGAGCAGTTCTTC
CAGGLAGINEQFF
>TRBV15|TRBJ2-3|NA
TGTGCCACCAGCCCCTCCCCAGGGTCCTCTAGCACAGATACGCAGTATTTT
CATSPSPGSSSTDTQYF
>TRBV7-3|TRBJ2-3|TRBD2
TGTGCCAGCAGCGCCGGGACTAGCAGAGATACGCAGTATTTT
CASSAGTSRDTQYF
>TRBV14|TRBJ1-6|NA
TGTGCCAGCAGCCAGCAGGGGAGTTCACCCCTCCACTTT
CASSQQGSSPLHF
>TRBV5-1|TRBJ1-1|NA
TGCGCCAGCAGCTACGACGGCGACACTGAAGCTTTCTTT
CASSYDGDTEAFF